The 19 T cell receptor beta chains below were found in one sample sequenced in a study of blood T cell repertoires in COVID-19. Generated by immunoSEQ multiplex PCR, the TCRdb table keeps only in-frame clones and is missing some. The sample includes about 370,000 clones, more than 70% seen only once; the top ten take roughly 10%. The material sequenced was peripheral blood. The receptors come from a woman in her 30s with COVID-19, enrolled during active disease.

J is TRBJ2-2 and V is TRBV21-1; TRBD2 is the table's D call, not checked against the DNA. TRBV21-1 is marked as a pseudogene. This CDR3 region has 19 residues. CDR3 protein: CASSKALWCSSTNTGELFF. For the CDR3, the DNA is TGTGCCAGCAGCAAAGCGCTATGGTGTAGCTCAACGAACACCGGGGAGCTGTTTTTT.

This chain joins TRBV14 and TRBJ2-1; a weak D match, TRBD2 (6 bases). This CDR3 has 15 residues. CDR1 is SGHDN and CDR2 is FVKESK in the germline V gene. Trimming removed 3 bases from V and 10 bases from J, with 19 bases in between. The CDR3 nucleotides read TGTGCCAGCAGCCAGGGGTTGGCGGGGCTTGGGGAGCAGTTCTTC. This translates into CASSQGLAGLGEQFF.

This clone was seen a single time. Here the CDR3 reads CASSSLAVLNEQFF. CDR3 DNA: TGCGCCAGCAGCTCACTAGCGGTCCTGAATGAGCAGTTCTTC. This chain uses TRBV5-1 with TRBJ2-1, with 8 positions matching TRBD2. The germline gives CDR1 SGHRS, CDR2 YFSETQ. The CDR3 is 14 amino acids. Trimming took 3 bases from V and 7 from J; bases not matched to a gene: 6.

This sequence joins TRBV28 and TRBJ2-7; D is possibly TRBD1 (6 bases). Germline V CDR1 and CDR2: MDHEN, SYDVKM. The V end was cut by 7 bases, the J end by 2 bases, with 15 bases between. CDR3 length: 14 amino acids. The chain's CDR3 is CASTPGTRTYEQYF. In DNA form, the CDR3 reads TGTGCCAGCACTCCCGGGACACGGACCTACGAGCAGTACTTC. Full variable domain (remainder filled in from reference TRBV28 and TRBJ2-7): DVKVTQSSRYLVKRTGEKVFLECVQDMDHENMFWYRQDPGLGLRLIYFSYDVKMKEKGDIPEGYSVSREKKERFSLILESASTNQTSMYLCASTPGTRTYEQYFGPGTRLTVT.

The chain uses TRBV5-1 and TRBJ1-3, with D possibly matching TRBD1 (5 bases). V was trimmed by 4 bases and J by 2 bases, leaving 7 bases between them. Germline V gives CDR1 SGHRS, CDR2 YFSETQ. This CDR3 region has 13 residues. Here the CDR3 DNA reads TGCGCCAGCAGCAAGGACACTGGAAACACCATATATTTT. Translation: CASSKDTGNTIYF. Drawing the rest from reference TRBV5-1 and TRBJ1-3, the complete variable domain is KAGVTQTPRYLIKTRGQQVTLSCSPISGHRSVSWYQQTPGQGLQFLFEYFSETQRNKGNFPGRFSGRQFSNSRSEMNVSTLELGDSALYLCASSKDTGNTIYFGEGSWLTVV.

The chain carries TRBV6-5 and TRBJ2-7; 12 bases match TRBD2. The CDR3 runs to 14 residues. V shed 8 bases, J shed 6 bases, and the junction held 8 bases outside the gene matches. Germline-derived CDR1 and CDR2 are MNHEY and SVGAGI. The CDR3 loop reads CASCRLAGALEQYF. In DNA form, the CDR3 reads TGTGCCAGCTGCAGACTAGCGGGAGCCCTCGAGCAGTACTTC.

The CDR3 protein is CASSEARLAGVTQYF. DNA for the CDR3: TGTGCCAGCAGTGAAGCAAGGCTAGCGGGAGTGACGCAGTACTTC. The chain carries TRBV2 and TRBJ2-7, with 10 positions matching TRBD2. Unmatched junction bases numbered 8, after V lost 0 bases and J lost 9 bases. CDR3 length: 15 residues. Germline V CDR1 and CDR2: SNHLY, FYNNEI.

This chain connects TRBV7-2 to TRBJ2-1, with a possible D match to TRBD2 (6 bases). The germline gives CDR1 SGHTA, CDR2 FQGNSA. V lost 6 bases and J 7 bases, leaving 16 bases between the germline ends. This CDR3 contains 14 residues. CDR3 sequence (DNA): TGTGCCAGCAGTCGTGGGGCGGGATCAAATGAGCAGTTCTTC. It encodes CASSRGAGSNEQFF.

The rearrangement links TRBV11-2 to TRBJ1-1; D perhaps matches TRBD1 (5 bases). This CDR3 is 14 amino acids long. Trimming took off 0 bases at V and 3 bases at J, with 8 bases between the two ends. Germline V CDR1 and CDR2: SGHAT, FQNNGV. CDR3 sequence reads: CASSLERGYTEAFF. CDR3 DNA: TGTGCCAGCAGCTTAGAACGGGGGTACACTGAAGCTTTCTTT.

The chain couples TRBV7-2 to TRBJ2-5; a weak D match, TRBD2 (8 bases). Germline CDR1 is SGHTA and CDR2 is FQGNSA. The CDR3 is 17 residues long. V was trimmed by 5 bases and J by 7 bases, leaving 26 bases between them. The CDR3 nucleotides read TGTGCCAGCAGCCCGGGACAGCGGGAGTCCCCTGTTTCGACCCAGTACTTC. This gives the protein CASSPGQRESPVSTQYF.

CDR3 protein: CSVEEGLAGEQYF. In DNA form, the CDR3 reads TGCAGCGTTGAAGAAGGACTAGCGGGCGAGCAGTACTTC. J is TRBJ2-7 and V is TRBV29-1; 11 bases fit TRBD2. The ends lost 0 bases at V and 6 bases at J; junction bases unmatched: 1. Germline assignment: CDR1 SQVTM and CDR2 ANQGSEA. The CDR3 has 13 residues.

This clone was counted once. This chain uses TRBV29-1 with TRBJ2-1; 14 bases are shared with TRBD2. J was trimmed by 0 bases and V by 7 bases; bases with no gene match: 5. The germline gives CDR1 SQVTM, CDR2 ANQGSEA. The CDR3 is 16 residues long. The CDR3 region has the DNA TGCAGCGATATAGGGACTAGCGGGAGCTCCTACAATGAGCAGTTCTTC. Protein: CSDIGTSGSSYNEQFF.

The chain links TRBV27 to TRBJ1-5, with D perhaps TRBD1 (6 bases). The V end lost 6 bases, the J end lost 4 bases, and 10 bases lay between the germline ends. In germline, CDR1 is MNHEY, CDR2 SMNVEV (reference sequence). The CDR3 totals 13 residues. Here the CDR3 reads CASRGAFNQPQHF. The CDR3, as DNA: TGTGCCAGCAGGGGGGCGTTTAATCAGCCCCAGCATTTT.

CDR3 bases: TGTGCCAGCAGTCGGACAGGAGGGAACACTGAAGCTTTCTTT. It codes for CASSRTGGNTEAFF. The V gene is TRBV6-6, the J gene TRBJ1-1; 7 nucleotides match TRBD1. The V and J ends lost 5 bases and 1 base, in that order; junction bases with no gene match: 4. Germline CDR1 reads MNHNY; CDR2 reads SVGAGI (reference sequence). This CDR3 region has 14 residues.

This chain connects TRBV5-1 to TRBJ2-5, with a tentative D call TRBD1 (6 bases). The V and J ends lost 3 bases and 0 bases respectively, with 12 bases between them. The CDR3 runs to 15 residues. Looked up from germline, CDR1 is SGHRS and CDR2 is YFSETQ. CDR3 sequence reads: CASSWGPDDQETQYF. CDR3 DNA: TGCGCCAGCAGCTGGGGGCCGGATGACCAAGAGACCCAGTACTTC.

The V call is TRBV6-4, the J call TRBJ1-2; 9 bases align to TRBD1. V lost 3 bases to trimming and J lost 2 bases; unmatched junction nucleotides: 4. In germline, CDR1 is MRHNA, CDR2 SNTAGT. The CDR3 has 15 residues. The CDR3 nucleotides read TGTGCCAGCAGTGAAGGGACAGGGCCAAACTATGGCTACACCTTC. It specifies CASSEGTGPNYGYTF.

The rearrangement joins TRBV25-1 to TRBJ2-3; TRBD1 agrees at 7 bases. Looked up from germline, CDR1 is MGHDK and CDR2 is SYGVNS. The CDR3 loop spans 15 amino acids. Losses at the gene ends were 4 bases for V and 3 bases for J; bases not matched to a gene: 7. The CDR3 DNA is TGTGCCAGCAGTGGAGGGGGCAGGCGGACAGATACGCAGTATTTT. It translates to CASSGGGRRTDTQYF.

This chain connects TRBV13 to TRBJ2-1; 9 bases match TRBD1. Germline CDR1 reads PRHDT; CDR2 reads FYEKMQ (reference sequence). The junction had 9 bases not matched to a gene; V was cut back by 2 bases and J by 10 bases. The CDR3 consists of 15 residues. In DNA form, the CDR3 reads TGTGCCAGCAGCTTAAGGGGGGACAGGGATGTCGAGCAGTTCTTC. Protein sequence: CASSLRGDRDVEQFF.

The chain combines TRBV2 with TRBJ2-7; D is ambiguous. Between the trimmed V and J ends, which lost 7 bases and 4 bases, there was a span of 11 bases. The CDR3 totals 12 residues. CDR1 and CDR2 from the germline V gene are SNHLY and FYNNEI. The CDR3 spells CASIEREYEQYF. The CDR3 DNA is TGTGCCAGCATCGAGCGTGAATACGAGCAGTACTTC.